This T cell receptor (beta chain) was recorded in a study of OX40 agonist ivuxolimab in advanced cancers. The study, taken as a whole, reports: At 0.1 to 3.0 mg/kg, clonal expansion of CD4+ and CD8+ blood T cells had occurred by week 6.

CDR1 and CDR2 from the germline V gene are SGHRS and YFSETQ. Trimming pared 5 bases from V and 4 bases from J, leaving 17 bases between. The CDR3 has 15 residues. Profiling relied on immunoSEQ multiplex PCR, and the TCRdb table lists in-frame clones only, not all of them. The sample lists some 100,000 clones, less than 90% occurring once. Turning to this clone: Its target is unknown.

Sequenced material: CD4+ or CD8+ T cells sorted from blood, taken in a trial of the OX40 agonist ivuxolimab. The sequence was obtained from an adult with an advanced solid tumor such as melanoma, head and neck, liver or kidney cancer. V is TRBV5-1 and J is TRBJ2-3; D perhaps matches TRBD2 (6 bases). CDR3 nucleotides: TGCGCCAGCAGATGGTTAGGGGACTTTGCAGATACGCAGTATTTT. Translating it yields CASRWLGDFADTQYF.